This T cell receptor (beta chain) was identified in a study of T cell responses to AZD1222 COVID-19 vaccine. Study outcomes and limitations: Along spike, vaccine-associated CD4 TCRs were found throughout, with dominance at 160-218 and 743-854. Two AZD1222 administrations were followed by greater Spike-specific TCR breadth and depth. Nearly half of spike-specific TCRs reportedly target unmutated variant regions.

Profiling relied on immunoSEQ multiplex PCR, and the TCRdb table lists in-frame clones only, not all of them. The repertoire holds around 15,000 clones, with about 87% as singletons. Recipients boosted at about 4 weeks or about 12 weeks are pooled. With respect to this clone: The target antigen is unknown.

The source is an adult who received the AZD1222 COVID-19 vaccine. The sample here was peripheral blood, taken 28 days after the second AZD1222 dose.

CDR3 nucleotide sequence: TGTGCCACCAGTGATTTTAGGGGTCTAGCGGGAAGGCGGGAGACCCAGTACTTC. Translation gives CATSDFRGLAGRRETQYF. The chain recombines TRBV24-1 with TRBJ2-5; TRBD2 agrees at 9 bases. There are 18 residues in the CDR3. Germline CDR1 KGHDR, CDR2 SFDVKD. The ends lost 1 base at V and 5 bases at J; junction bases unmatched: 13.